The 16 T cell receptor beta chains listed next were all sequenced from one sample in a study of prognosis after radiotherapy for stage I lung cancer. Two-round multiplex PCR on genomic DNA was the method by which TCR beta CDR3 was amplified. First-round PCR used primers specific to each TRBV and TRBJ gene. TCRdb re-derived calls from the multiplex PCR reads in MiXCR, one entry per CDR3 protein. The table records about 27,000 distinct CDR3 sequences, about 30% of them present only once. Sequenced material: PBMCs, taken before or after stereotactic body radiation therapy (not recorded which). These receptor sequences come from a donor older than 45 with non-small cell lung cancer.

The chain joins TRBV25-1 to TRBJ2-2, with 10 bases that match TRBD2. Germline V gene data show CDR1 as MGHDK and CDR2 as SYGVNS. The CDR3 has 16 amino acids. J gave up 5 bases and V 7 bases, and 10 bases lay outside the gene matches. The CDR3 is CASIDPSGRVTGELFF. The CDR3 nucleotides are TGTGCCAGCATTGATCCTAGCGGGAGAGTGACCGGGGAGCTGTTTTTT.

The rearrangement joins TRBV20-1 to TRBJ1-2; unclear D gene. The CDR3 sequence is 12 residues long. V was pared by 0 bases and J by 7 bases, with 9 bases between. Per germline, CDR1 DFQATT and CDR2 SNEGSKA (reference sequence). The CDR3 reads CSARDLGFGYTF. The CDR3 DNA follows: TGCAGTGCTAGAGATTTAGGGTTTGGCTACACCTTC.

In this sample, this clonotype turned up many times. The CDR3 loop is CASSQVGLSYNEQFF. In DNA form, the CDR3 reads TGTGCCAGCAGCCAAGTTGGGCTATCCTACAATGAGCAGTTCTTC. This chain uses TRBV3-1 with TRBJ2-1; D unclear. Trimming pared 1 base from V and 1 base from J, leaving 8 bases between. The CDR3 spans 15 residues. CDR1 and CDR2 (germline): LGHDT, YNNKEL (reference sequence).

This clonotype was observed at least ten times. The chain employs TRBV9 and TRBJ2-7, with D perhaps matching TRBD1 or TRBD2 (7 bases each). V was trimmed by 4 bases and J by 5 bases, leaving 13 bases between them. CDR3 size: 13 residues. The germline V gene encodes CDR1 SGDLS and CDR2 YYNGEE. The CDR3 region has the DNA TGTGCCAGCAGCCAGGGGGGGTCCGACGAGCAGTACTTC. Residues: CASSQGGSDEQYF.

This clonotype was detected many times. The CDR3 DNA follows: TGTGCCTGGAATAGATGGGAGACCCAGTACTTC. Its protein is CAWNRWETQYF. The chain has TRBV30 and TRBJ2-5; D is uncertain. Germline V gene lookup returns CDR1 GTSNPN and CDR2 SVGIG (reference sequence). V dropped 4 bases and J dropped 5 bases, with 8 bases sitting between them. The CDR3 runs 11 residues.

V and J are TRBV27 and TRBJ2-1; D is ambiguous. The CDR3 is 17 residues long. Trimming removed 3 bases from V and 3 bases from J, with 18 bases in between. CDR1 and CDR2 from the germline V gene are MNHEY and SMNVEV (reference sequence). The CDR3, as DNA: TGTGCCAGCAGTTTTTTACGTTTAACTGGGTACTACAATGAGCAGTTCTTC. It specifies CASSFLRLTGYYNEQFF.

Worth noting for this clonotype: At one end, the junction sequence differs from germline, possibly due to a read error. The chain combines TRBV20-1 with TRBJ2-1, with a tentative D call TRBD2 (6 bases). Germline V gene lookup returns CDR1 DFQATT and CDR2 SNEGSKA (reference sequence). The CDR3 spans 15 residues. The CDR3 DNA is TGCAGTGCTAGACTAGCGTGTGGGGGTGGGAATGCGCAGTTCTTC. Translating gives CSARLACGGGNAQFF.

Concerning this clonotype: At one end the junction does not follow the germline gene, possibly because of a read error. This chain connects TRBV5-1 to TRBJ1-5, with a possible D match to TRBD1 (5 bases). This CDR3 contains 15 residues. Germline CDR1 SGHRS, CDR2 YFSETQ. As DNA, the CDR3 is TGCGCCAGCAGCTTCGGGACGGATAGCAATCAGCCCAAGCATTTT. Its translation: CASSFGTDSNQPKHF.

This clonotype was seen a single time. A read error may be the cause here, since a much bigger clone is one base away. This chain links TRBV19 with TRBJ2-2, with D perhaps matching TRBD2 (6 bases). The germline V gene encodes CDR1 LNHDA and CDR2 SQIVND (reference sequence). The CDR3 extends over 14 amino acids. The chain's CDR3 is CVSSFMAGTGELFF. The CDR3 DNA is TGTGTCAGTAGTTTCATGGCGGGGACCGGGGAGCTGTTTTTT.

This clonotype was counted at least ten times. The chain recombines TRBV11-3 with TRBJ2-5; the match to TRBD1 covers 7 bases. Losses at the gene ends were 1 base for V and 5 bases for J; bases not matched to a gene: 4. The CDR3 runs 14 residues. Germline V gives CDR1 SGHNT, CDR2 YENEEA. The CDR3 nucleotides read TGTGCCAGCAGCTTAGGAGGGGGCAGTGAGACCCAGTACTTC. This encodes CASSLGGGSETQYF.

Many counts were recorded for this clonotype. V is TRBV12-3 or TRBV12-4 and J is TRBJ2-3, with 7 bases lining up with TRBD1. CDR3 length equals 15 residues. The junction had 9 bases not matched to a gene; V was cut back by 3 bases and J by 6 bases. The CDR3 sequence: CASSFDREYGDTQYF. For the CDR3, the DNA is TGTGCCAGCAGTTTTGACAGGGAATATGGGGATACGCAGTATTTT.

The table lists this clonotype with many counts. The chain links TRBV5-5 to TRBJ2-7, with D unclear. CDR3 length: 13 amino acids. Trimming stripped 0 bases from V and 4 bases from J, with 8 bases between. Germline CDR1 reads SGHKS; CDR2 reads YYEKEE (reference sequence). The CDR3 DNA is TGTGCCAGCAGCTTGGTAGGGCCATACGAGCAGTACTTC. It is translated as CASSLVGPYEQYF.

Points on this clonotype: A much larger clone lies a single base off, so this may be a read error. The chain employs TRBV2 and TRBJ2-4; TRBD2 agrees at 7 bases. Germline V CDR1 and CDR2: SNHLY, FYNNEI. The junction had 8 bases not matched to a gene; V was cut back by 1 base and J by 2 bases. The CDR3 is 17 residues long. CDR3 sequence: CASSEDGGYASKNIQYF. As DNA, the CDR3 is TGTGCCAGCAGTGAAGACGGGGGGTATGCATCCAAAAACATTCAGTACTTC.

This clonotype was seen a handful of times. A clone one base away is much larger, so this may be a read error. The CDR3 nucleotides read TGTGCCAGCAGGCTGGACAGGGGGCGGGAGACCAAGTACTTC. Its translation is CASRLDRGRETKYF. This chain uses TRBV7-9 with TRBJ2-5; TRBD1 aligns across 11 bases. This CDR3 is built from 14 residues. In germline, CDR1 is SEHNR, CDR2 FQNEAQ (reference sequence).

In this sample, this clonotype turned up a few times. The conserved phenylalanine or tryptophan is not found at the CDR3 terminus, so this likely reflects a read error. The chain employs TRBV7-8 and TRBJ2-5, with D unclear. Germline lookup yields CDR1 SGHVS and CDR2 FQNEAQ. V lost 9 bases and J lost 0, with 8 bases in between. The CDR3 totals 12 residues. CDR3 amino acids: CASSTHQETQYL. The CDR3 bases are TGTGCCAGTAGCACCCACCAAGAGACCCAGTACCTC.

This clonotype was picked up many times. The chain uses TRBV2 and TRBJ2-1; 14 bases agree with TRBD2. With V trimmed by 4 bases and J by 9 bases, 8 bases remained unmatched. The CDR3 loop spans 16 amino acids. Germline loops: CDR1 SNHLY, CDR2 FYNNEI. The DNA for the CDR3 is TGTGCCAGCAGTGGGAGACTAGCGGGAGGGCCGGCTGAGCAGTTCTTC. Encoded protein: CASSGRLAGGPAEQFF.